What follows are 30 T cell receptor beta chains derived from one specimen sequenced in a study of OX40 agonist ivuxolimab in advanced cancers. Some clones are missing from TCRdb's copy, which holds only in-frame ones; the method was immunoSEQ multiplex PCR. Counted here are roughly 74,000 clones, 84% occurring once; the ten biggest clones make up 2% to 2.5%. The sample in question was CD4+ or CD8+ T cells sorted from blood, obtained in a trial of the OX40 agonist ivuxolimab. These receptors all stem from an adult with an advanced solid tumor such as melanoma, head and neck, liver or kidney cancer.

The rearrangement joins TRBV29-1 to TRBJ2-5, with 7 bases matching TRBD1. This CDR3 is 14 amino acids long. Trimming at V came to 6 bases and at J to 2 bases, leaving 9 bases not matched to a gene. In germline, CDR1 is SQVTM, CDR2 ANQGSEA. The CDR3 spells CSVSWTGGQETQYF. The CDR3 bases are TGCAGCGTGAGCTGGACAGGAGGACAAGAGACCCAGTACTTC.

This rearrangement joins TRBV7-8 to TRBJ1-1; D not resolved. The CDR3 has 15 amino acids. Trimming took off 5 bases at V and 1 base at J, with 14 bases between the two ends. Germline CDR1 SGHVS, CDR2 FQNEAQ. CDR3 protein: CASSPGRAKNTEAFF. CDR3 DNA: TGTGCCAGCAGCCCCGGGAGGGCCAAGAACACTGAAGCTTTCTTT. The full variable domain, with the rest looked up from reference TRBV7-8 and TRBJ1-1, is GAGVSQSPRYKVAKRGQDVALRCDPISGHVSLFWYQQALGQGPEFLTYFQNEAQLDKSGLPSDRFFAERPEGSVSTLKIQRTQQEDSAVYLCASSPGRAKNTEAFFGQGTRLTVV.

V gene TRBV5-1 combines with J gene TRBJ2-2; D assignment may be TRBD1 or TRBD2 (5 bases each). The CDR3 length is 14 residues. Germline V gene lookup returns CDR1 SGHRS and CDR2 YFSETQ. Between the trimmed V and J ends, which lost 4 bases and 5 bases, there was a span of 12 bases. The CDR3 coding sequence is TGCGCCAGCAGCCCCGGGACCGGGACCGGGGAGCTGTTTTTT. Its translation is CASSPGTGTGELFF.

The chain combines TRBV5-1 with TRBJ1-3, with D tentatively TRBD1 (6 bases). The CDR3 contains 14 residues. V was shortened by 1 base and J by 1 base, with 6 bases between the two germline ends. Germline CDR1 reads SGHRS; CDR2 reads YFSETQ. The CDR3: CASSLTGSGNTIYF. The CDR3 DNA is TGCGCCAGCAGCTTGACAGGGTCTGGAAACACCATATATTTT.

The V call is TRBV5-1, the J call TRBJ1-1; D is ambiguous. Per the germline V gene, CDR1 is SGHRS and CDR2 is YFSETQ. This CDR3 has 16 residues. Trimming shortened V by 0 bases and J by 3 bases, and 15 bases separated the two germline ends. Here the CDR3 DNA reads TGCGCCAGCAGCTTGGGGAGTGGGGTAAGGTACACTGAAGCTTTCTTT. Amino acids: CASSLGSGVRYTEAFF.

The rearrangement links TRBV30 to TRBJ2-2; TRBD1 matches at 7 bases. The CDR3 loop spans 13 amino acids. Germline V lookup: CDR1 GTSNPN, CDR2 SVGIG (reference sequence). V shed 3 bases, J shed 4 bases, and the junction held 2 bases outside the gene matches. CDR3 region: CAWRQGSTGELFF. Here the CDR3 DNA reads TGTGCCTGGAGACAGGGGAGCACCGGGGAGCTGTTTTTT.

This sequence joins TRBV11-2 and TRBJ1-2, with TRBD1 matching over 8 bases. Germline values: CDR1 SGHAT, CDR2 FQNNGV. CDR3 length: 14 residues. The trim removed 7 bases at V and 3 bases at J, leaving 7 bases unmatched. CDR3 nucleotide sequence: TGTGCCAGCACCGACAGGGGAAAGTACTATGGCTACACCTTC. This encodes CASTDRGKYYGYTF.

The chain employs TRBV28 and TRBJ2-1, with a weak D call TRBD2 (6 bases). Germline CDR1 is MDHEN and CDR2 is SYDVKM. V shed 7 bases and J shed 5 bases, with 15 bases lying between them. There are 14 residues in the CDR3. CDR3 in DNA: TGTGCCAGCAACCCCGGAGGGGCGGACAATGAGCAGTTCTTC. Translated, it gives CASNPGGADNEQFF.

Comments on this clone: At the DNA level, this CDR3 is encoded by other sequences in the same sample as well. V and J are TRBV28 and TRBJ2-7; 13 bases match TRBD2. Germline V gene data show CDR1 as MDHEN and CDR2 as SYDVKM. CDR3 length: 15 amino acids. The ends lost 6 bases at V and 2 bases at J; junction bases unmatched: 4. CDR3 sequence (DNA): TGTGCCAGCAGCCCCGGGACTAGCGGGACCTACGAGCAGTACTTC. Translation gives CASSPGTSGTYEQYF. The full variable domain, completed using reference TRBV28 and TRBJ2-7, is DVKVTQSSRYLVKRTGEKVFLECVQDMDHENMFWYRQDPGLGLRLIYFSYDVKMKEKGDIPEGYSVSREKKERFSLILESASTNQTSMYLCASSPGTSGTYEQYFGPGTRLTVT.

J is TRBJ1-3 and V is TRBV28; no firm D call. The CDR3 runs 15 residues. V dropped 7 bases and J dropped 4 bases, with 17 bases sitting between them. The V gene's germline CDR1 is MDHEN and CDR2 SYDVKM. The CDR3: CASITSGRTGNTIYF. For the CDR3, the DNA is TGTGCCAGCATTACCTCCGGAAGGACGGGAAACACCATATATTTT.

V is TRBV18 and J is TRBJ2-1, with D possibly matching TRBD2 (6 bases). V was clipped by 9 bases and J by 5 bases, with 17 bases between them. From germline, CDR1 is KGHSH and CDR2 LQKENI. The CDR3 is made up of 14 amino acids. CDR3 amino acids: CASSSQGGNNEQFF. DNA of the CDR3: TGTGCCAGTTCCTCCCAGGGAGGTAACAATGAGCAGTTCTTC. The complete variable domain, with remaining parts taken from reference TRBV18 and TRBJ2-1, reads NAGVMQNPRHLVRRRGQEARLRCSPMKGHSHVYWYRQLPEEGLKFMVYLQKENIIDESGMPKERFSAEFPKEGPSILRIQQVVRGDSAAYFCASSSQGGNNEQFFGPGTRLTVL.

This chain joins TRBV28 and TRBJ2-5, with 8 bases aligning to TRBD2. This CDR3 is 18 amino acids long. V was pared by 3 bases and J by 1 base, with 13 bases of the junction left unmatched. Germline V gene sequence: CDR1 MDHEN, CDR2 SYDVKM. The CDR3 is CASSLAGGRGTSQETQYF. CDR3 sequence (DNA): TGTGCCAGCAGTTTGGCGGGGGGCAGGGGCACCTCCCAAGAGACCCAGTACTTC.

V is TRBV6-5 and J is TRBJ2-7; 7 bases line up with TRBD2. The CDR3 sequence is 14 residues long. Germline V gene data show CDR1 as MNHEY and CDR2 as SVGAGI. V shed 6 bases, J shed 5 bases, and the junction held 10 bases outside the gene matches. The CDR3 sequence is CASRRDSAGNEQYF. DNA of the CDR3: TGTGCCAGCAGGCGGGACTCAGCGGGGAACGAGCAGTACTTC.

This rearrangement joins TRBV28 to TRBJ2-3; 11 nucleotides match TRBD2. There are 16 residues in the CDR3. The V gene end was trimmed by 5 bases and the J gene end by 2 bases; junction bases not matched to a gene: 6. CDR1 and CDR2 (germline): MDHEN, SYDVKM. Here the CDR3 reads CASSSTSGGLTDTQYF. In DNA form, the CDR3 reads TGTGCCAGCAGTAGTACTAGCGGGGGCCTCACAGATACGCAGTATTTT.

The chain is built from TRBV2 and TRBJ2-1, with D possibly TRBD1 on 5 matching bases. V lost 6 bases to trimming and J lost 5 bases, with 11 bases between them. Looked up from germline, CDR1 is SNHLY and CDR2 is FYNNEI. This CDR3 comprises 13 residues. CDR3 nucleotide sequence: TGTGCCAGCAGCCAGGGCTTGGACAATGAGCAGTTCTTC. It is translated as CASSQGLDNEQFF. The full variable domain, its missing parts supplied by reference TRBV2 and TRBJ2-1, is EPEVTQTPSHQVTQMGQEVILRCVPISNHLYFYWYRQILGQKVEFLVSFYNNEISEKSEIFDDQFSVERPDGSNFTLKIRSTKLEDSAMYFCASSQGLDNEQFFGPGTRLTVL.

This clone was observed once. This chain uses TRBV5-1 with TRBJ1-2; TRBD1 is a possible D gene (6 bases). V lost 1 base and J 3 bases, leaving 7 bases between the germline ends. This CDR3 has 13 amino acids. CDR1 and CDR2 from the germline V gene are SGHRS and YFSETQ. Written as DNA, the CDR3 is TGCGCCAGCAGCTTGAAGGGGGACTATGGCTACACCTTC. Amino acids: CASSLKGDYGYTF.

V usage is TRBV19 and J usage is TRBJ2-7; D gene unclear. The V gene's germline CDR1 is LNHDA and CDR2 SQIVND (reference sequence). The V and J ends lost 5 bases and 0 bases respectively, with 11 bases between them. The CDR3 loop spans 14 amino acids. As DNA, the CDR3 is TGTGCCAGTAGTCCACAGATTAGCTCCTACGAGCAGTACTTC. Its protein is CASSPQISSYEQYF.

The chain couples TRBV9 to TRBJ2-1; 16 bases align to TRBD2. With 3 bases clipped from V and 8 bases from J, the junction kept 5 bases outside the gene matches. Germline CDR1 is SGDLS and CDR2 is YYNGEE. The CDR3 runs 16 residues. CDR3 DNA: TGTGCCAGCAGCGGAGGGACTAGCGGGAGGGTCCATGAGCAGTTCTTC. This translates into CASSGGTSGRVHEQFF.

The V gene is TRBV6-1, the J gene TRBJ2-7; D gene ambiguous. CDR3 size: 14 residues. V dropped 3 bases and J dropped 7 bases, with 16 bases sitting between them. CDR1 and CDR2 from the germline V gene are MNHNS and SASEGT. The CDR3: CASSDGFVVWEQYF. The CDR3 region has the DNA TGTGCCAGCAGTGATGGTTTCGTTGTTTGGGAGCAGTACTTC.

The CDR3 loop is CASSSSGREQYF. Written as DNA, the CDR3 is TGTGCCAGCAGCTCCTCCGGGCGCGAGCAGTACTTC. This chain joins TRBV7-9 and TRBJ2-7; D call uncertain. V was shortened by 4 bases and J by 6 bases, with 10 bases between the two germline ends. Looked up from germline, CDR1 is SEHNR and CDR2 is FQNEAQ (reference sequence). The CDR3 has 12 residues.

V gene TRBV7-2 combines with J gene TRBJ1-3, with D tentatively TRBD1 (5 bases). This CDR3 spans 15 amino acids. Germline loops: CDR1 SGHTA, CDR2 FQGNSA. The V and J ends lost 5 bases and 2 bases respectively, with 13 bases between them. For the CDR3, the DNA is TGTGCCAGCAGCCGGATCGAAGGGGCTGGAAACACCATATATTTT. Translating gives CASSRIEGAGNTIYF. Full variable domain (remainder filled in from reference TRBV7-2 and TRBJ1-3): GAGVSQSPSNKVTEKGKDVELRCDPISGHTALYWYRQSLGQGLEFLIYFQGNSAPDKSGLPSDRFSAERTGGSVSTLTIQRTQQEDSAVYLCASSRIEGAGNTIYFGEGSWLTVV.

V usage is TRBV5-1 and J usage is TRBJ2-3; D is unclear. The V and J ends lost 4 bases and 2 bases respectively, with 8 bases between them. The CDR3 length is 13 residues. Per the germline V gene, CDR1 is SGHRS and CDR2 is YFSETQ. The DNA for the CDR3 is TGCGCCAGCAGCCTCAGAACCACAGATACGCAGTATTTT. Its protein product is CASSLRTTDTQYF.

This clone was observed a few times. The chain joins TRBV19 to TRBJ2-7; tentative D call: TRBD1 (7 bases). CDR1 is LNHDA and CDR2 is SQIVND in the germline V gene (reference sequence). This CDR3 has 12 residues. V lost 6 bases and J 4 bases, leaving 10 bases between the germline ends. The CDR3 protein is CASSRGEYEQYF. Here the CDR3 DNA reads TGTGCCAGTAGCAGGGGGGAATACGAGCAGTACTTC.

This clone has just one count. The chain joins TRBV21-1 to TRBJ1-5. TRBV21-1 is an annotated pseudogene. CDR3 length: 17 amino acids. Here the CDR3 reads CASSKALRGGVSQPQHF. The DNA of the CDR3 is TGTGCCAGCAGCAAAGCGCTCAGGGGAGGTGTGAGCCAGCCCCAGCATTTT.

This rearrangement joins TRBV15 to TRBJ2-3; 12 positions agree with TRBD2. The CDR3 sequence is 19 residues long. Germline CDR1 is LNHNV and CDR2 is YYDKDF (reference sequence). V lost 0 bases, J lost 2 bases, and 9 bases stayed unmatched. The CDR3 loop is CATSRDALAGGWATDTQYF. DNA for the CDR3: TGTGCCACCAGCAGAGATGCACTAGCGGGGGGCTGGGCCACAGATACGCAGTATTTT.

This chain links TRBV7-9 with TRBJ2-7, with D perhaps matching TRBD1 (6 bases). Germline lookup yields CDR1 SEHNR and CDR2 FQNEAQ (reference sequence). Trimming removed 5 bases from V and 1 base from J, with 12 bases in between. CDR3 size: 14 residues. In DNA, the CDR3 is TGTGCCAGCAGCCGCAAAACAGGGTCCTACGAGCAGTACTTC. Encoded protein: CASSRKTGSYEQYF.

The V gene is TRBV21-1, the J gene TRBJ2-7; the table assigns TRBD2, which was not confirmed against the DNA. TRBV21-1 is annotated as a pseudogene. The CDR3 is 13 residues long. CDR3 protein: CASTRRGSYEQYF. CDR3 bases: TGTGCCAGCACCCGGCGAGGTTCCTACGAGCAGTACTTC.

CDR3 nucleotides: TGTGCCAGCAGCTTGGAGCGGGGGATGAGCGATGAGCAGTTCTTC. Amino acid sequence: CASSLERGMSDEQFF. The chain couples TRBV11-2 to TRBJ2-1; TRBD2 matches at 8 bases. In germline, CDR1 is SGHAT, CDR2 FQNNGV. Trimming at V came to 3 bases and at J to 8 bases, leaving 9 bases not matched to a gene. This CDR3 contains 15 residues.

The J gene is TRBJ2-7, the V gene TRBV10-3; TRBD1 agrees at 9 bases. The CDR3 is 14 amino acids. Germline V gene lookup returns CDR1 ENHRY and CDR2 SYGVKD. The J segment lost 1 base and the V segment lost 10 bases, leaving 8 bases of the junction unmatched. The CDR3 DNA reads as TGTGCCAGCGCGACAGGGGGAAAGTCCTACGAGCAGTACTTC. It yields the protein CASATGGKSYEQYF.

The chain combines TRBV28 with TRBJ2-7; no reliable D call. Trimming pared 5 bases from V and 7 bases from J, leaving 15 bases between. The CDR3 contains 13 residues. Germline loops: CDR1 MDHEN, CDR2 SYDVKM. The CDR3 protein is CASSVPPVREQYF. CDR3 DNA: TGTGCCAGCAGTGTACCCCCTGTGCGGGAGCAGTACTTC.